The rows below give T cell receptor beta chains drawn from one sample of a study of CD8+CD57+ T cells in acquired aplastic anemia. TCRdb re-called the reads through MiXCR, storing one row per CDR3 protein. Counted here are some 200,000 distinct CDR3 sequences, 40% to 55% occurring once; the ten biggest clones make up over 7.5%. What was sequenced was sorted CD4+, CD8+, or CD8+CD57+ T cells (not recorded which) from PBMCs. Receptor source: a human donor with aplastic anemia. Both conserved end residues are part of each CDR3. D genes are given only for firm matches. Clone sizes are given selectively: once, few, many, or a class where the clone is expanded.

size: many
V: TRBV5-1
D: TRBD2
J: TRBJ2-1
length: 15
CDR3: CASSLTLAGYNEQFF
DNA: TGCGCCAGCAGCTTGACCCTAGCGGGGTACAATGAGCAGTTCTTC

size: .
V: TRBV7-9
D: .
J: TRBJ2-7
length: 14
CDR3: CASSLRRGGDEQYF
DNA: TGTGCCAGCAGCTTACGGCGGGGAGGAGACGAGCAGTACTTC

size: .
V: TRBV10-3
D: .
J: TRBJ1-5
length: 12
CDR3: CAISGSNQPQHF
DNA: TGTGCCATCAGTGGAAGTAATCAGCCCCAGCATTTT

size: medium-sized
V: TRBV2
D: .
J: TRBJ1-3
length: 14
CDR3: CASSGTLSGNTIYF
DNA: TGTGCCAGCAGTGGGACACTCTCTGGAAACACCATATATTTT

size: many
V: TRBV5-1
D: TRBD1
J: TRBJ2-7
length: 15
CDR3: CASSTTGGSPYEQYF
DNA: TGCGCCAGCAGCACGACAGGGGGCTCTCCCTACGAGCAGTACTTC

size: many
V: TRBV9
D: .
J: TRBJ1-3
length: 14
CDR3: CASSVGLSGNTIYF
DNA: TGTGCCAGCAGCGTCGGCCTCTCTGGAAACACCATATATTTT

size: .
V: TRBV19
D: TRBD1
J: TRBJ1-1
length: 15
CDR3: CASSRTGARNTEAFF
DNA: TGTGCCAGTAGTCGGACAGGGGCGCGGAACACTGAAGCTTTCTTT

size: .
V: TRBV24-1
D: .
J: TRBJ2-1
length: 14
CDR3: CATSEPTGRNEQFF
DNA: TGTGCCACCAGTGAGCCTACAGGGCGGAATGAGCAGTTCTTC

size: once
V: TRBV11-1
D: .
J: TRBJ2-1
length: 14
CDR3: CASSLGQPGDEQFF
DNA: TGTGCCAGCAGCTTAGGACAGCCGGGGGATGAGCAGTTCTTC

size: many
V: TRBV6-6
D: .
J: TRBJ2-7
length: 14
CDR3: CASSYSTASYEQYF
DNA: TGTGCCAGCAGTTACTCGACGGCATCCTACGAGCAGTACTTC

size: many
V: TRBV4-2
D: TRBD2
J: TRBJ2-5
length: 19
CDR3: CASSHSPNYGLASIETQYF
DNA: TGTGCCAGCAGCCATTCACCAAACTACGGACTAGCGAGCATAGAGACCCAGTACTTC

size: .
V: TRBV7-6
D: TRBD2
J: TRBJ2-7
length: 13
CDR3: CATLAGGNYEQYF
DNA: TGTGCCACCTTAGCGGGAGGAAATTACGAGCAGTACTTC

size: .
V: TRBV29-1
D: TRBD1
J: TRBJ1-2
length: 12
CDR3: CSVPGTGNGYTF
DNA: TGCAGCGTGCCCGGGACAGGGAATGGCTACACCTTC

size: few
V: TRBV10-3
D: TRBD2
J: TRBJ2-7
length: 15
CDR3: CAISPSSGGAGEQYF
DNA: TGTGCCATCAGTCCCTCTAGCGGGGGGGCCGGAGAGCAGTACTTC

size: many
V: TRBV19
D: TRBD1
J: TRBJ1-2
length: 15
CDR3: CASSMGRGGNYGYTF
DNA: TGTGCCAGTAGTATGGGCAGGGGGGGGAACTATGGCTACACCTTC

size: many
V: TRBV12-3/TRBV12-4
D: .
J: TRBJ2-5
length: 16
CDR3: CASSFRLPVIRETQYF
DNA: TGTGCCAGCAGTTTTAGGTTACCAGTCATAAGAGAGACCCAGTACTTC

size: few
V: TRBV7-2
D: .
J: TRBJ2-1
length: 12
CDR3: CASSQMGLEQFF
DNA: TGTGCCAGCAGCCAAATGGGGCTTGAGCAGTTCTTC

size: many
V: TRBV5-5
D: TRBD1
J: TRBJ1-4
length: 14
CDR3: CASSSRQGGEKLFF
DNA: TGTGCCAGCAGCTCTCGACAGGGAGGCGAAAAACTGTTTTTT

size: .
V: TRBV11-1
D: .
J: TRBJ2-7
length: 15
CDR3: CASSLGQGSAYEQYF
DNA: TGTGCCAGCAGCTTAGGGCAGGGCAGCGCCTACGAGCAGTACTTC

size: .
V: TRBV25-1
D: .
J: TRBJ2-1
length: 17
CDR3: CASSEGLTSWAYNEQFF
DNA: TGTGCCAGCAGCGAGGGTTTGACTAGTTGGGCCTACAATGAGCAGTTCTTC

size: .
V: TRBV10-3
D: TRBD2
J: TRBJ2-1
length: 18
CDR3: CAIGEGLAGVGSYNEQFF
DNA: TGTGCCATCGGAGAGGGACTAGCGGGAGTCGGCTCCTACAATGAGCAGTTCTTC

size: .
V: TRBV20-1
D: TRBD2
J: TRBJ2-7
length: 13
CDR3: CSTNSAGSYEQYF
DNA: TGCAGTACCAACTCAGCGGGATCCTACGAGCAGTACTTC